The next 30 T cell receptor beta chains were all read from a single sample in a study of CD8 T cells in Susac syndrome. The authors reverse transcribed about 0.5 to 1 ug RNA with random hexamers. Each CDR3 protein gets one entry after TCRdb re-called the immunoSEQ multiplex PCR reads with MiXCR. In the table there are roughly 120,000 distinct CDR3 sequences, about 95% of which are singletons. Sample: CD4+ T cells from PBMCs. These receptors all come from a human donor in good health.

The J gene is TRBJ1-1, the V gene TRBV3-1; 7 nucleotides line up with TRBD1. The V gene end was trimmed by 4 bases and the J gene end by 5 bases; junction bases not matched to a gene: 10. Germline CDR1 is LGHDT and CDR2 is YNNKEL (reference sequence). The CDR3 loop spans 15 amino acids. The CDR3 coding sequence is TGTGCCAGCAGCCCCTCCCCCAGGGGGGATACTGAAGCTTTCTTT. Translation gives CASSPSPRGDTEAFF.

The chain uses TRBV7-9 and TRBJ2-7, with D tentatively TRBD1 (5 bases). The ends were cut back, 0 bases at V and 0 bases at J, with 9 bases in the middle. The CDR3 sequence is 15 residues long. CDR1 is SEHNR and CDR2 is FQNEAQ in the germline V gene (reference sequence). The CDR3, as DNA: TGTGCCAGCAGCTTAGCTGGGGCCAGCTCCTACGAGCAGTACTTC. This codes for CASSLAGASSYEQYF.

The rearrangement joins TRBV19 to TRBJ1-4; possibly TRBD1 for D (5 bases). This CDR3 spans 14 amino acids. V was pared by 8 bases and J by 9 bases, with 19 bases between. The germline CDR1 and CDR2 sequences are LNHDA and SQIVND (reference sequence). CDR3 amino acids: CASFPGGGTKKLFF. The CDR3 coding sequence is TGTGCCAGTTTCCCGGGGGGAGGCACGAAAAAACTGTTTTTT.

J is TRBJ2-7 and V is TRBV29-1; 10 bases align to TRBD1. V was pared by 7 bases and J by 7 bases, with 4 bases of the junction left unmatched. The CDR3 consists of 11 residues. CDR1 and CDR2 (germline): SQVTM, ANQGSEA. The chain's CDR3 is CSGGQGKEQYF. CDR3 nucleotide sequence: TGCAGCGGGGGACAGGGGAAAGAGCAGTACTTC.

In nucleotides, the CDR3 is TGTGCCAGCAGCCTGCGGGGCCCCGGGGAGCTGTTTTTT. It codes for CASSLRGPGELFF. This sequence joins TRBV5-6 and TRBJ2-2; TRBD2 might be the D (6 bases). The CDR3 loop spans 13 amino acids. Looked up from germline, CDR1 is SGHDT and CDR2 is YYEEEE. The V end was cut by 4 bases, the J end by 6 bases, with 10 bases between.

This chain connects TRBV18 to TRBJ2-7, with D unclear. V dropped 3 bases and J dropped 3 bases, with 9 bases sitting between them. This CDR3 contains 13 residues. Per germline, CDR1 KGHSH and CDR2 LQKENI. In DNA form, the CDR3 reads TGTGCCAGCTCACCCTACCTCGGCTACGAGCAGTACTTC. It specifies CASSPYLGYEQYF.

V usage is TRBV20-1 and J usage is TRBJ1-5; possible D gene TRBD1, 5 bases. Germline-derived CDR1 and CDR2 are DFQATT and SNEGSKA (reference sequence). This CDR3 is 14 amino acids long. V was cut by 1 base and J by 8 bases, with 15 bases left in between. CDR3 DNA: TGCAGTGCTAGAGCCGGTGGGGGGTCGGAGCCCCAGCATTTT. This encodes CSARAGGGSEPQHF.

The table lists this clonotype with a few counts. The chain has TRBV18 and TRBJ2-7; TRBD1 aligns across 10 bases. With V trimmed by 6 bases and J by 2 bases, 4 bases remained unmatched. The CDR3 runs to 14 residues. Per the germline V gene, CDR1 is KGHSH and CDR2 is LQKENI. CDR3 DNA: TGTGCCAGCTCCCCGGGACAGGGGACCTACGAGCAGTACTTC. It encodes CASSPGQGTYEQYF.

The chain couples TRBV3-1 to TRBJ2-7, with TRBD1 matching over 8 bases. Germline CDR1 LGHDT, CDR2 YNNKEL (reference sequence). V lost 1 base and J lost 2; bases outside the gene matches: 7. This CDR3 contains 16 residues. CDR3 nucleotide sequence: TGTGCCAGCAGCCAAGCCCCAGGACAGGGCCCCTACGAGCAGTACTTC. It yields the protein CASSQAPGQGPYEQYF.

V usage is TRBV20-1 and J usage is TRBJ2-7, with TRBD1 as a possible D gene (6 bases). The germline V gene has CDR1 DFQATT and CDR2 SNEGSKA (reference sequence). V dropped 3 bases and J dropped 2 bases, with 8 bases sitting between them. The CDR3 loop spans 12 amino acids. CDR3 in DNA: TGCAGTGCTAGTAAGGGGGCCTACGAGCAGTACTTC. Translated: CSASKGAYEQYF.

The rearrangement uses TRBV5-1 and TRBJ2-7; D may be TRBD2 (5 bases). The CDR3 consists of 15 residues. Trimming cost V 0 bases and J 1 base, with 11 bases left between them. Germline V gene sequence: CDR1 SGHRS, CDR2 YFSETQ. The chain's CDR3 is CASSLVGGFSYEQYF. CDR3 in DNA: TGCGCCAGCAGCTTGGTTGGCGGGTTTTCCTACGAGCAGTACTTC.

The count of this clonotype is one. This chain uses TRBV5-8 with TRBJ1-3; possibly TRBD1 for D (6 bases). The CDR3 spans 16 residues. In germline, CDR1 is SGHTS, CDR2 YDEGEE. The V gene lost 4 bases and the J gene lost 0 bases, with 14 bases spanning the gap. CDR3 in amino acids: CASSQDRLSSGNTIYF. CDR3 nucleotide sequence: TGTGCCAGCAGCCAGGACAGACTCAGCTCTGGAAACACCATATATTTT.

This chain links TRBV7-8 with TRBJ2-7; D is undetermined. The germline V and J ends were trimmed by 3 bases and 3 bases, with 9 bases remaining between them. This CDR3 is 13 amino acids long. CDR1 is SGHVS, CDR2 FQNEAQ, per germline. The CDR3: CASSLSQIYEQYF. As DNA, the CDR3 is TGTGCCAGCAGCTTGAGTCAGATCTACGAGCAGTACTTC. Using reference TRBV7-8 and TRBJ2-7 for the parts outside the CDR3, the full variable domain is GAGVSQSPRYKVAKRGQDVALRCDPISGHVSLFWYQQALGQGPEFLTYFQNEAQLDKSGLPSDRFFAERPEGSVSTLKIQRTQQEDSAVYLCASSLSQIYEQYFGPGTRLTVT.

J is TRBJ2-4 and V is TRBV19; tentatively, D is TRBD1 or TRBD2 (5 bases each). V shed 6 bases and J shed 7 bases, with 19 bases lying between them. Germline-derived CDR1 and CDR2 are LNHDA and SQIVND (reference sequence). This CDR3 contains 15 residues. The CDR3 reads CASRRGTGFDNIQYF. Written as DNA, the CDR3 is TGTGCCAGTAGGCGTGGGACGGGATTTGATAACATTCAGTACTTC.

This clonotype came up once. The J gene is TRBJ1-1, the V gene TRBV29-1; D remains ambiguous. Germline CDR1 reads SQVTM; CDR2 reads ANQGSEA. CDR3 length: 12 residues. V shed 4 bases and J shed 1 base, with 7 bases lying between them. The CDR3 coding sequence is TGCAGCGTTGCAGGCTCGAACACTGAAGCTTTCTTT. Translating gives CSVAGSNTEAFF.

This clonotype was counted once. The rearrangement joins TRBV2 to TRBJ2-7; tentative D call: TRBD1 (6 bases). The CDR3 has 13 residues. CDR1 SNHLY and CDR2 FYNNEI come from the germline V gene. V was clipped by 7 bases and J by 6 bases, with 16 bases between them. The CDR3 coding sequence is TGTGCCAGCATAGAAGGCACAGGGCGCGAGCAGTACTTC. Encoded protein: CASIEGTGREQYF.

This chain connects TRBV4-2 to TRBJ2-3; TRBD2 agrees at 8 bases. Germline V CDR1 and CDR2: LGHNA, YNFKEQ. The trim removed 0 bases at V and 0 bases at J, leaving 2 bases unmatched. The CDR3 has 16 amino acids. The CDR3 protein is CASSQEPSGSTDTQYF. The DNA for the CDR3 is TGTGCCAGCAGCCAAGAGCCTAGCGGGAGCACAGATACGCAGTATTTT.

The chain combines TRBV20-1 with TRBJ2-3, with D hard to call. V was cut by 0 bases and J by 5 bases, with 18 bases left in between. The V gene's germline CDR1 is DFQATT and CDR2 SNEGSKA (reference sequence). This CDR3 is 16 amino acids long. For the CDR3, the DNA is TGCAGTGCTAGAGACCCTGAGCGAAGCTGGGGAGATACGCAGTATTTT. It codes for CSARDPERSWGDTQYF.

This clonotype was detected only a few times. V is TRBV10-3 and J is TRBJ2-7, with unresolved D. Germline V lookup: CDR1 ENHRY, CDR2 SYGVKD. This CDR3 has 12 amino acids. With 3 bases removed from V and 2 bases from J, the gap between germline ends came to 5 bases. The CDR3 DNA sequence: TGTGCCATCAGTGACGCAACCTACGAGCAGTACTTC. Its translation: CAISDATYEQYF.

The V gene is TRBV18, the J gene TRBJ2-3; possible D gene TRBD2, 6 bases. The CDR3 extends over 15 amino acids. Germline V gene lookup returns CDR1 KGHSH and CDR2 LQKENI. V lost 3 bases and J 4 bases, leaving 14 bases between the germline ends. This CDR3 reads CASSPSGAVADTQYF. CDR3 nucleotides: TGTGCCAGCTCACCTTCGGGAGCAGTGGCAGATACGCAGTATTTT.

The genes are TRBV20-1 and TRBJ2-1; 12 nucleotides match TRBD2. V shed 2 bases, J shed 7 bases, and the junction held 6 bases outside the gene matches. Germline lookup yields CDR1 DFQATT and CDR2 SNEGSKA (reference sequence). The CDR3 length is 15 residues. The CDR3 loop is CSARQTSGSGNEQFF. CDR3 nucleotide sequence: TGCAGTGCTAGACAGACTAGCGGGAGTGGTAATGAGCAGTTCTTC.

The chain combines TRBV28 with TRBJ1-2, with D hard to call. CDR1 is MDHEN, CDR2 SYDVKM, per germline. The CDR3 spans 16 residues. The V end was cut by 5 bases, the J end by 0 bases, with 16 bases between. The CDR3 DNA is TGTGCCAGCAGTCCCCAGGTCCGGCCTTCTAACTATGGCTACACCTTC. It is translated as CASSPQVRPSNYGYTF.

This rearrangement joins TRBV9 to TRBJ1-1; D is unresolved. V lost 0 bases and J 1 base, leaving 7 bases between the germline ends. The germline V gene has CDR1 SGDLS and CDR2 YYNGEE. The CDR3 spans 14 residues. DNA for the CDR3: TGTGCCAGCAGCGTAGTGCAAGAGAACACTGAAGCTTTCTTT. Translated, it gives CASSVVQENTEAFF.

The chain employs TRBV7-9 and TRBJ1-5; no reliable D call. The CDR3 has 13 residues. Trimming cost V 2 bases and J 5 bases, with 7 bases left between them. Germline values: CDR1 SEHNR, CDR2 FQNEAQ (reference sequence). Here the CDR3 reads CASSLSVYQPQHF. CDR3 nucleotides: TGTGCCAGCAGCTTAAGTGTTTATCAGCCCCAGCATTTT.

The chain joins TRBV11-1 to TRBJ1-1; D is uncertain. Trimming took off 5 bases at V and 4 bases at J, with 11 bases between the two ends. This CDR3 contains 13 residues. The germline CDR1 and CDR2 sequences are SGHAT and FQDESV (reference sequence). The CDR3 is CASSDNSGTEAFF. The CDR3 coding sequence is TGTGCCAGCAGCGACAATAGTGGCACTGAAGCTTTCTTT.

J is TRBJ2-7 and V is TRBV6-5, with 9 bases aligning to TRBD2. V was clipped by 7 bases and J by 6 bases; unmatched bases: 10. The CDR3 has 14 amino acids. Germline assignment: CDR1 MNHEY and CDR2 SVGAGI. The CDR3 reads CASTPRLAGSEQYF. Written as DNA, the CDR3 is TGTGCCAGCACCCCCCGCCTAGCGGGAAGCGAGCAGTACTTC.

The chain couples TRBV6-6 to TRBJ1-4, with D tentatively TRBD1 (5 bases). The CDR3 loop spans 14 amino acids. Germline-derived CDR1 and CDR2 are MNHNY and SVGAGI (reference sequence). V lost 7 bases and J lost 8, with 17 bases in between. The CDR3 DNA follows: TGTGCCAGCACCGAGGGGTGGACGGGCGAAAAACTGTTTTTT. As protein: CASTEGWTGEKLFF.

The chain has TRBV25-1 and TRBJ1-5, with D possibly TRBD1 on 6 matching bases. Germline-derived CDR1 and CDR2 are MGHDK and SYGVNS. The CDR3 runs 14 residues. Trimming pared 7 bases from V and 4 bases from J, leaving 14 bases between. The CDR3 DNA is TGTGCCAGCAACACAGGGTTGAAGAATCAGCCCCAGCATTTT. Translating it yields CASNTGLKNQPQHF.

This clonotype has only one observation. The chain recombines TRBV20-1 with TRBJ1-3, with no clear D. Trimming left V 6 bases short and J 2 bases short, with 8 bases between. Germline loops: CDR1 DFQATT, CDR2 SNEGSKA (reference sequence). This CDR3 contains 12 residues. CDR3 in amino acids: CSAPAAGNTIYF. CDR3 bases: TGCAGTGCCCCGGCTGCTGGAAACACCATATATTTT.

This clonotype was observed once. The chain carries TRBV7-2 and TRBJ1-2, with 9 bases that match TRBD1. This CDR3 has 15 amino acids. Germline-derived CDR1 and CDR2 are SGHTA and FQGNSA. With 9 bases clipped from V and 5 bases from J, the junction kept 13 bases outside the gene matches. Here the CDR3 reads CASSPQQGAQYGYTF. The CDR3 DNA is TGTGCCAGTAGCCCGCAACAGGGGGCGCAGTATGGCTACACCTTC.